This TCR beta chain was recorded in a study of patients and donors after allogeneic stem cell transplantation. Per germline, CDR1 DFQATT and CDR2 SNEGSKA (reference sequence). The CDR3 contains 16 residues. Trimming left V 4 bases short and J 6 bases short, with 19 bases between. This clonotype was picked up a small number of times. A single record per CDR3 protein comes from TCRdb applying MiXCR to the RT-PCR reads. Of roughly 940,000 distinct CDR3 sequences listed, more than 15% are singletons. The receptor was derived from a human donor who was either an allogeneic HSCT recipient or a stem cell or donor lymphocyte infusion donor (not recorded which). It is not recorded whose cells these are; they may come from a transplant donor. This chain joins TRBV20-1 and TRBJ1-6, with D unresolved. The material sequenced was blood, either unsorted or a sorted T cell fraction (not recorded which). The CDR3 here is CSATHKIWAANSPLHF. CDR3 nucleotides: TGCAGTGCTACTCACAAAATTTGGGCAGCTAATTCACCCCTCCACTTT.